This T cell receptor (beta chain) is drawn from a study of blood T cell repertoires in COVID-19. Turning to the study itself: Whether acute or convalescent, the COVID-19 samples came from the United States, Italy and Spain. Sources were T cells, B-cell-depleted T cells, or PBMCs; the material itself was cDNA or gDNA.

In germline, CDR1 is ENHRY, CDR2 SYGVKD. The CDR3 has 14 residues. V shed 4 bases and J shed 1 base, with 7 bases lying between them. Per the original data handling: Amplification of reference gene primers was used by the study to estimate nucleated cell counts. Here immunoSEQ multiplex PCR was the method, and the copy in TCRdb shows in-frame clones only, minus some. Clone size and the V and J calls come from that table; the DNA yielded D and trimming. The data contain approximately 160,000 clones, 70% to 85% of them singletons. The origin of this receptor is a man in his 60s who had recovered from COVID-19. Sequenced material: peripheral blood. This chain uses TRBV10-3 with TRBJ2-2; D not resolved. CDR3 protein: CAISVEMNTGELFF. For the CDR3, the DNA is TGTGCCATCAGTGTGGAGATGAACACCGGGGAGCTGTTTTTT.